In its sample, the clone carrying this T cell receptor (beta chain) was seen a few times. Antigen unknown. The data were obtained in a study of T cell repertoires in cytomegalovirus infection. On the study more broadly: Recently identified HLA-C-restricted CMV epitopes and well-studied HLA-B-restricted CMV epitopes were used by the study. Regarding the study as a whole: Predominance within the ex vivo response was attributable to HLA-C-restricted CMV-specific TCR beta clonotypes.

A single record per CDR3 protein comes from TCRdb applying MiXCR to the reads. This sample has some 940,000 distinct CDR3 sequences; roughly 30% occur once, and the top ten carry around an eighth. V was shortened by 4 bases and J by 5 bases, with 21 bases between the two germline ends. This CDR3 region has 16 residues. Germline CDR1 and CDR2: SGDLS and YYNGEE. The source material was cultured CD8+ T cells from PBMCs, sampled from culture after CMV antigen stimulation. The rearrangement uses TRBV9 and TRBJ2-5, with D perhaps matching TRBD1 (6 bases). The source is a human donor in good health (CMV status not recorded). Some clones in this sample may be carry-over from other donors' samples. CDR3 protein: CASSTYGGGGQETQYF. The CDR3 region has the DNA TGTGCCAGCAGCACATATGGGGGCGGCGGTCAGGAGACCCAGTACTTC.